This note documents a single T cell receptor beta chain sequence. This clone was seen once. The antigen it recognizes is unknown. Per-nucleotide qualities are absent, and no much larger clonotype sits a single base away. TCRbeta CDR3 regions were amplified from genomic DNA using the immunoSEQ Assay, a bias-controlled multiplex PCR. In the authors' own workflow: Nucleated cell counts per sample were estimated from amplification of reference gene primers within the assay. Sequence reads were collapsed and filtered to measure the absolute abundance of every unique TCRbeta CDR3 rearrangement. For each sample, productive Simpson clonality was calculated as the square root of Simpson's diversity index across productive rearrangements. Held by TCRdb, this immuneACCESS table contains in-frame sequences only and omits some clones. Under half of the omission traces to an unresolved V gene where checked; the cause of the rest is unknown. D and trimming were read from the DNA, whereas the V and J calls and clone size are those reported in that table. This sample holds over 100,000 clones; about 90% were observed only once. 4% to 5.5% of the sample is in the top ten clones.

The entry originates in a study of blood T cell repertoires in COVID-19 (dated by TCRdb to 2019 to 2021). At the level of the whole study: The collaborator samples originated in the United States, Italy and Spain and spanned the acute and convalescent phases of COVID-19. The prospective study material was composed of cDNA or gDNA derived from T cells, B-cell-depleted T cells, or PBMCs. Subjects who had been exposed to COVID-19, were actively infected with it, or had recovered from it provided the deeply sampled blood TCRbeta repertoires that made up the dataset. The repertoires were released in a freely available public database meant as a resource for research on the immune response to SARS-CoV-2. The samples were drawn from the first 160 participants of the ongoing ImmuneRACE study and from 950 to 1,500 subjects provided by 6 global collaborators. A de-identified subject ID, COVID-19 status, age in years and sex were almost always included in the sample metadata. HLA class I and class II types, where available, came from metadata supplied by the sample provider rather than from assay-based typing. General conclusions and limits of the study: Clinical and demographic metadata were provided uncurated, with the amount varying by source and participant.

CDR1 and CDR2 were assigned from the germline V gene as SGHAT and FQNNGV. The CDR3 measures 15 amino acids from cysteine to phenylalanine. Only the CDR3 region is kept as DNA, spanning 45 bases read in frame from base 1. V is clipped by 6 bases and J by 0 bases, and the sequence between their germline boundaries is 13 bases long. In Seattle, one collaborating source enrolled patients while the infection was active and tracked those patients longitudinally over the course of disease. Each collaborating institution followed its own protocols to collect whole blood in K2EDTA tubes. For TCRbeta analysis, collaborators shipped samples in one of three forms: frozen whole blood, isolated PBMCs, or DNA extracted from either of those sample types.

The sample comprised peripheral blood. This sequence originates from a woman aged 50 to 60 with COVID-19, enrolled during active disease. The rearrangement combines TRBV11-2 with TRBJ2-3; perhaps TRBD2 is the D gene, with 6 bases matching. CDR3 reads: CASSLTGDSTDTQYF. The nucleotide sequence is given as TGTGCCAGCAGTCTTACGGGGGATAGCACAGATACGCAGTATTTT.